This T cell receptor (beta chain) came from a study of blood T cell repertoires in COVID-19 (dated by TCRdb to 2018 to 2021). In the study overall: Samples covering the acute and convalescent phases of COVID-19 were provided by collaborators in the United States, Italy and Spain. The prospective study material was composed of cDNA or gDNA derived from T cells, B-cell-depleted T cells, or PBMCs. The dataset comprised deeply sampled blood TCRbeta repertoires from subjects exposed to, actively infected with, or recovered from COVID-19. The repertoires were made available in a free public database intended to serve as a resource for research on the immune response to SARS-CoV-2. The samples were drawn from the first 160 participants of the ongoing ImmuneRACE study and from 1,254 subjects provided by 6 global collaborators. Sample metadata almost always included a de-identified subject ID, COVID-19 status, age in years and sex. Where available, HLA class I and class II types were obtained from metadata supplied by the sample provider rather than from assay-based typing.

TCRbeta CDR3 regions were amplified from genomic DNA by means of the immunoSEQ Assay, a bias-controlled multiplex PCR. The authors' pipeline ran thus. Nucleated cell counts per sample were estimated from amplification of reference gene primers within the assay. Sequence reads were collapsed and filtered to measure the absolute abundance of every unique TCRbeta CDR3 rearrangement. For each sample, productive Simpson clonality was calculated as the square root of Simpson's diversity index across productive rearrangements. TCRdb carries this immuneACCESS record with in-frame sequences only. Its versions omit some clonotypes, under half of them owing to an unresolved V gene in the studies checked, with the rest unexplained. The DNA was the basis for D and trimming; V, J and clone size are from that table. The sample data list some 140,000 clones, and under 90% of these were observed just once. The leading ten clones occupy 2% to 3% of the sample.

In its sample, this clone was seen once. This receptor's antigen is unknown. One base away there is no much larger clone; base qualities are not given. Clipping removes 10 bases from V and 2 bases from J, with 10 as the unmatched junction base count. CDR1 and CDR2 are read off the germline V gene (reference sequence) as LGHDT and YNNKEL. The CDR3 numbers 15 residues from cysteine through phenylalanine. CDR3 DNA is the only sequence kept; it has 45 bases, read in frame from the first base. Participants in the prospective study were enrolled through a virtual design, were aged about 18 to 100 years, and lived in about two dozen United States geographic areas. In the prospective study, cohorts were assigned on the basis of participant-reported clinical history obtained from a screening survey and a study questionnaire. Mobile phlebotomists in the prospective study collected whole blood, serum and a nasopharyngeal or oropharyngeal swab from every participant. Prospective study participants could optionally give additional blood draws and questionnaires over an approximately two-month period. Blood samples from the prospective study were shipped frozen or at room temperature prior to DNA extraction.

What the research found in general, with its limitations: Clinical and demographic metadata were provided uncurated, with the amount varying by source and participant.

The TCR was taken from a man in his forties with acute COVID-19. Here the chain combines TRBV3-1 (or the pseudogene TRBV3-2) and TRBJ2-7, with TRBD1 matching 11 junction bases. Material: PBMCs or T cells enriched from blood (not recorded which). The CDR3 corresponds to CATEGGGQGAYEQYF. The DNA sequence is TGTGCCACCGAAGGAGGGGGACAGGGGGCCTACGAGCAGTACTTC.